These 18 T cell receptor beta chains originate from one sample sequenced in a study of T cells after yellow fever vaccination. TCRdb ran MiXCR on the 5' RACE reads and lists one entry per CDR3 protein. This table holds around 530,000 distinct CDR3 sequences, around 16% found once. Sequencing used PBMCs, obtained 5 days after the first yellow fever vaccination. These receptors all stem from a man aged 18 to 30 who received the YFV17D yellow fever vaccine.

A remark on this clonotype: Germline is not matched at one junction end, which may reflect a read error. The chain recombines TRBV20-1 with TRBJ2-2; 8 bases agree with TRBD1. Germline CDR1 DFQATT, CDR2 SNEGSKA (reference sequence). This CDR3 region has 14 residues. DNA of the CDR3: TGCAGTGGTAGACAGGGGTTTAACACCGGGGAGCTGTTTTTT. Its translation is CSGRQGFNTGELFF.

This clonotype was counted a few times. The V and J genes are TRBV18 and TRBJ1-1; D not certain. CDR1 and CDR2 from the germline V gene are KGHSH and LQKENI. The V and J ends lost 3 bases and 1 base respectively, with 6 bases between them. The CDR3 is 13 residues long. The CDR3, as DNA: TGTGCCAGCTCACCGGACCAGAACACTGAAGCTTTCTTT. Residues: CASSPDQNTEAFF.

This clonotype was picked up many times. The chain combines TRBV7-2 with TRBJ2-6; no definite D call. Germline CDR1 reads SGHTA; CDR2 reads FQGNSA. CDR3 length: 12 residues. Trimming stripped 3 bases from V and 3 bases from J, with 0 bases between. The CDR3 reads CASSFGANVLTF. The CDR3 DNA sequence: TGTGCCAGCAGCTTTGGGGCCAACGTCCTGACTTTC.

This clonotype has only a few counts. The rearrangement joins TRBV4-3 to TRBJ2-1; 12 nucleotides line up with TRBD2. The V gene's germline CDR1 is LGHNA and CDR2 YSLEER. The CDR3 length is 17 residues. The V gene end was trimmed by 0 bases and the J gene end by 6 bases; junction bases not matched to a gene: 6. The CDR3: CASSQELAGGPGNEQFF. The CDR3 region has the DNA TGCGCCAGCAGCCAAGAGCTAGCGGGGGGGCCGGGCAATGAGCAGTTCTTC.

This clonotype has just a few counts. The chain joins TRBV20-1 to TRBJ2-3, with D possibly TRBD1 on 5 matching bases. The CDR3 length is 14 residues. Per germline, CDR1 DFQATT and CDR2 SNEGSKA (reference sequence). V lost 4 bases, J lost 0 bases, and 11 bases lay in between. CDR3 coding DNA: TGCAGTGCTAACCGACAGCCCAGCACAGATACGCAGTATTTT. This encodes CSANRQPSTDTQYF.

In this sample, this clonotype turned up a few times. The CDR3 region has the DNA TGTGCCAGCAGCTTACGCCCCAATTCTTACGCGGCCTCCAATGAGCAGTTCTTC. Translation gives CASSLRPNSYAASNEQFF. The rearrangement joins TRBV13 to TRBJ2-1; D is unclear. This CDR3 has 18 amino acids. Germline values: CDR1 PRHDT, CDR2 FYEKMQ (reference sequence). Trimming stripped 2 bases from V and 6 bases from J, with 23 bases between.

This clonotype was observed a few times. The rearrangement links TRBV4-1 to TRBJ2-5; D unresolved. The CDR3 extends over 14 amino acids. Trimming cost V 1 base and J 4 bases, with 10 bases left between them. Looked up from germline, CDR1 is MGHRA and CDR2 is YSYEKL. The CDR3 region has the DNA TGCGCCAGCAGCCAAGCGGCAAGGCCAGAGACCCAGTACTTC. This encodes CASSQAARPETQYF.

This clonotype was seen a handful of times. This chain links TRBV6-5 with TRBJ1-1; TRBD1 aligns across 8 bases. This CDR3 spans 13 amino acids. Germline values: CDR1 MNHEY, CDR2 SVGAGI. The V segment lost 4 bases and the J segment 9 bases; nucleotides outside the gene matches: 7. The DNA of the CDR3 is TGTGCCAGCAGTTCCGGACAGGGTGCTAAAGCTTTCTTT. Amino acids: CASSSGQGAKAFF.

This clonotype was detected once. The chain recombines TRBV4-1 with TRBJ1-6; no definite D call. Germline V CDR1 and CDR2: MGHRA, YSYEKL. The CDR3 spans 14 residues. V dropped 1 base and J dropped 7 bases, with 8 bases sitting between them. The CDR3 loop is CASSQGGENSPLHF. DNA for the CDR3: TGCGCCAGCAGCCAAGGGGGTGAGAATTCACCCCTCCACTTT.

Of note for this clonotype: A single base separates this from a much larger clone, so it may be a read error. This chain joins TRBV5-1 and TRBJ2-1, with 7 bases aligning to TRBD1. The germline CDR1 and CDR2 sequences are SGHRS and YFSETQ. V gave up 6 bases and J gave up 4 bases; unmatched junction bases: 7. The CDR3 covers 14 residues. The CDR3 DNA reads TGCGCCAGCATCCTCCTCAGGGGGTACAATGAGCAGTTCTTC. Protein: CASILLRGYNEQFF.

In this sample, this clonotype turned up a few times. V and J are TRBV5-1 and TRBJ1-2; D not resolved. Germline values: CDR1 SGHRS, CDR2 YFSETQ. This CDR3 has 11 residues. V was clipped by 4 bases and J by 7 bases, with 8 bases between them. The CDR3 DNA sequence: TGCGCCAGCAGCGCCGAAATTGGCTACACCTTC. Protein: CASSAEIGYTF.

J is TRBJ2-2 and V is TRBV20-1; TRBD2 matches 8 bases. This CDR3 is 15 amino acids long. Germline CDR1 reads DFQATT; CDR2 reads SNEGSKA (reference sequence). V lost 3 bases and J lost 5; bases outside the gene matches: 8. CDR3 sequence: CSARKAGVRTGELFF. The CDR3 bases are TGCAGTGCTAGGAAAGCGGGGGTCCGAACCGGGGAGCTGTTTTTT.

This clonotype has a handful of counts. This chain links TRBV9 with TRBJ1-4, with D possibly being TRBD1 (6 bases). Germline lookup yields CDR1 SGDLS and CDR2 YYNGEE. The CDR3 spans 15 residues. Deletions cut 0 bases from V and 7 bases from J, with 13 bases between. CDR3 in DNA: TGTGCCAGCAGCGTAGAGGGGGGGAAGATTGAAAAACTGTTTTTT. Translated, it gives CASSVEGGKIEKLFF. The whole variable domain, remainder taken from reference TRBV9 and TRBJ1-4, is DSGVTQTPKHLITATGQRVTLRCSPRSGDLSVYWYQQSLDQGLQFLIQYYNGEERAKGNILERFSAQQFPDLHSELNLSSLELGDSALYFCASSVEGGKIEKLFFGSGTQLSVL.

The chain joins TRBV7-3 to TRBJ2-1; TRBD2 aligns across 10 bases. This CDR3 spans 15 amino acids. The V segment lost 6 bases and the J segment 6 bases; nucleotides outside the gene matches: 8. Germline CDR1 and CDR2: SGHTA and FQGTGA. The CDR3 protein is CASRTTSGVRNEQFF. CDR3 coding DNA: TGTGCCAGCAGGACCACTAGCGGGGTTCGCAATGAGCAGTTCTTC.

The rearrangement uses TRBV4-3 and TRBJ2-3, with D uncertain. The length of the CDR3 is 17 residues. Per the germline V gene, CDR1 is LGHNA and CDR2 is YSLEER. Trimming left V 5 bases short and J 2 bases short, with 20 bases between. CDR3 residues: CASSSPAYPTATDTQYF. CDR3 DNA: TGCGCCAGCAGCTCGCCCGCCTATCCCACAGCCACAGATACGCAGTATTTT.

The CDR3 sequence: CASSPPRPYEQYV. The CDR3 coding sequence is TGTGCCAGCAGCCCCCCAAGGCCCTACGAGCAGTACGTC. This chain uses TRBV5-5 with TRBJ2-7; D is unclear. Germline V gives CDR1 SGHKS, CDR2 YYEKEE (reference sequence). The CDR3 has 13 amino acids. Trimming stripped 4 bases from V and 2 bases from J, with 10 bases between.

This clonotype was seen a handful of times. CDR3 sequence: CASSWGGGGQETQYF. Here the CDR3 DNA reads TGTGCCAGCAGTTGGGGGGGAGGAGGCCAAGAGACCCAGTACTTC. The chain links TRBV6-5 to TRBJ2-5; 7 bases fit TRBD2. Germline loops: CDR1 MNHEY, CDR2 SVGAGI. The CDR3 consists of 15 residues. J lost 1 base, V lost 4 bases, and 6 bases had no gene match.

This clonotype was detected only a few times. The chain is built from TRBV7-2 and TRBJ2-2; TRBD2 agrees at 9 bases. Unmatched junction bases numbered 5, after V lost 1 base and J lost 8 bases. The CDR3 loop spans 15 amino acids. Germline values: CDR1 SGHTA, CDR2 FQGNSA. The CDR3 region has the DNA TGTGCCAGCAGCTTAGGAGGCGGGGGGGCTGGGGAGCTGTTTTTT. Translation: CASSLGGGGAGELFF.